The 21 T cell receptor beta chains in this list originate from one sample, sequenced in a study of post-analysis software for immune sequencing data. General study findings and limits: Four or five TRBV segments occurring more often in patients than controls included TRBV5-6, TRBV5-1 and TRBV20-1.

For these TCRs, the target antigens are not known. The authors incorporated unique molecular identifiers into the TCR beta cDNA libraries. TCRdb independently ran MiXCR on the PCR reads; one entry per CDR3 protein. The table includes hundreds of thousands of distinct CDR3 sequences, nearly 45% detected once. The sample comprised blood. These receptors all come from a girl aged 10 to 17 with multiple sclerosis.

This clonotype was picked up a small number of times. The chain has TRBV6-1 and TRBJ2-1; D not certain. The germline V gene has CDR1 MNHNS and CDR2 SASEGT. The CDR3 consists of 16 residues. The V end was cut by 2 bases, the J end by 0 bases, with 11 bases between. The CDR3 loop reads CASSELVASSYNEQFF. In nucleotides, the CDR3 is TGTGCCAGCAGTGAATTGGTAGCTAGCTCCTACAATGAGCAGTTCTTC.

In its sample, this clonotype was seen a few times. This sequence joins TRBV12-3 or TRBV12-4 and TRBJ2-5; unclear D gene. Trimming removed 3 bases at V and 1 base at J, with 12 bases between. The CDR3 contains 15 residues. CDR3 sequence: CASSFNTEPQETQYF. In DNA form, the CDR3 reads TGTGCCAGCAGTTTTAACACTGAACCCCAAGAGACCCAGTACTTC.

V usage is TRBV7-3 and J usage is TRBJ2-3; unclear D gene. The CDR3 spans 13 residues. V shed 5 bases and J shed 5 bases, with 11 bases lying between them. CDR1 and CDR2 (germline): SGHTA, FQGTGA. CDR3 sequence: CASSPVVQDTQYF. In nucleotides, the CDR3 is TGTGCCAGCAGCCCAGTAGTCCAAGATACGCAGTATTTT.

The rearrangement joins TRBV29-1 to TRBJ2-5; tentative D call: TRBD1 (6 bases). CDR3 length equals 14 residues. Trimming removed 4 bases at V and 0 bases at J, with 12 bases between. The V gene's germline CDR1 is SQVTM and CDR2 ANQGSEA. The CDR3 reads CSVVDRTYQETQYF. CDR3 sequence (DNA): TGCAGCGTTGTCGACAGGACTTACCAAGAGACCCAGTACTTC.

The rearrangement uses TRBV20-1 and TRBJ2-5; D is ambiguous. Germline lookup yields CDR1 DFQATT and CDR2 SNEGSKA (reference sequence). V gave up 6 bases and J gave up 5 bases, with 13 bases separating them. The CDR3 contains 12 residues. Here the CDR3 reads CSAIRASETQYF. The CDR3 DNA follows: TGCAGTGCCATCCGGGCCAGCGAGACCCAGTACTTC.

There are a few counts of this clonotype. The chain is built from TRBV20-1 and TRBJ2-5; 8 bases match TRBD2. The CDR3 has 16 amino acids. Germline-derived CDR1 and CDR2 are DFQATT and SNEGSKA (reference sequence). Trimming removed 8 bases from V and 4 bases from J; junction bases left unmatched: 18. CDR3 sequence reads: CSSDDIRAGERETQYF. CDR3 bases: TGCAGTTCCGACGATATTAGAGCGGGAGAGAGAGAGACCCAGTACTTC.

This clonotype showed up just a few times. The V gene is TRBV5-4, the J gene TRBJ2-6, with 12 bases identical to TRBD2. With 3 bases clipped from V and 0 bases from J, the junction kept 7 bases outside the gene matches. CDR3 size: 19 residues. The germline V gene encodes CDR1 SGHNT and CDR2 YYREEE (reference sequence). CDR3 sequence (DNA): TGTGCCAGCAGCTGGGCGGGACTAGCGGGCCCCTCTGGGGCCAACGTCCTGACTTTC. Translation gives CASSWAGLAGPSGANVLTF.

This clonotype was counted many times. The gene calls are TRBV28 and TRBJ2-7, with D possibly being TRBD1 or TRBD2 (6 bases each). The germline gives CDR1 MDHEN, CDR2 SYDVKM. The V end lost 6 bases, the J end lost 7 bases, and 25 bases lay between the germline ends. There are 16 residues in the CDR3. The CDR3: CASSSPGEPGEREQYF. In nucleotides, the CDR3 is TGTGCCAGCAGCTCACCAGGGGAGCCGGGGGAGAGAGAGCAGTACTTC.

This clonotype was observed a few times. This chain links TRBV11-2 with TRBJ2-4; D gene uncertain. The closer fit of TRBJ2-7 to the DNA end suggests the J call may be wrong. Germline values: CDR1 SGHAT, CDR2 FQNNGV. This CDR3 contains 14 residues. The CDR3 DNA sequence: TGTGCCAGCAGCCCCAGTCGGACCAACTACGAGCAGTACTTC. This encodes CASSPSRTNYEQYF.

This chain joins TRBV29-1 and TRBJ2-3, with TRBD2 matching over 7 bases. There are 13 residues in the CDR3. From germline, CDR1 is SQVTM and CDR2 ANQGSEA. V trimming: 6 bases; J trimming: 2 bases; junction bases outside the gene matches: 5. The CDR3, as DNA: TGCAGCGTGGTCGGGAGGAACACAGATACGCAGTATTTT. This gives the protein CSVVGRNTDTQYF.

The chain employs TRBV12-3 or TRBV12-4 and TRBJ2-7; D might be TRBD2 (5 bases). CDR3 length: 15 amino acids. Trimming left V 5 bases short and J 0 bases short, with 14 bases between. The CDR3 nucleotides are TGTGCCAGCAGTGCCACGACGGGAAGCTCCTACGAGCAGTACTTC. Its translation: CASSATTGSSYEQYF.

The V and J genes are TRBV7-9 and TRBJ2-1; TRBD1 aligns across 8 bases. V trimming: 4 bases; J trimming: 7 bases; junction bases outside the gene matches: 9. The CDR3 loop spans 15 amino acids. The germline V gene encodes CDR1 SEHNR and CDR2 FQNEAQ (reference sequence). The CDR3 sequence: CASSYSGQAQNEQFF. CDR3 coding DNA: TGTGCCAGCAGCTACTCGGGACAGGCCCAAAATGAGCAGTTCTTC. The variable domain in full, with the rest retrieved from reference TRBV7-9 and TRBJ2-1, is DTGVSQNPRHKITKRGQNVTFRCDPISEHNRLYWYRQTLGQGPEFLTYFQNEAQLEKSRLLSDRFSAERPKGSFSTLEIQRTEQGDSAMYLCASSYSGQAQNEQFFGPGTRLTVL.

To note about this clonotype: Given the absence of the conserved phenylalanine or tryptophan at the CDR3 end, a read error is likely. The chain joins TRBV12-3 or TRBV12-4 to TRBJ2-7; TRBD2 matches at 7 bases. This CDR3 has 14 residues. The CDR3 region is CASVPTSVSNEQYC. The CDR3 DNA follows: TGTGCCAGCGTCCCCACTAGCGTCTCCAACGAGCAGTACTGC.

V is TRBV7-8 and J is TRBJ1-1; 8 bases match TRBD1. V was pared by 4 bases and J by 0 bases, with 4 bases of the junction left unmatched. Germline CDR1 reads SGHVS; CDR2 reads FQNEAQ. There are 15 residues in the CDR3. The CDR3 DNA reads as TGTGCCAGCAGCTACTCACAGGGGGTGAACACTGAAGCTTTCTTT. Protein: CASSYSQGVNTEAFF.

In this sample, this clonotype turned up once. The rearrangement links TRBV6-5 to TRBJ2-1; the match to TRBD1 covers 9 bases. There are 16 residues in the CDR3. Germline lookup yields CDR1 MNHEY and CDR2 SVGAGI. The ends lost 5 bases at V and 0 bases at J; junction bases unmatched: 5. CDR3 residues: CASSTNRGPSYNEQFF. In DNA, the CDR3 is TGTGCCAGCAGTACTAACAGGGGGCCCTCCTACAATGAGCAGTTCTTC.

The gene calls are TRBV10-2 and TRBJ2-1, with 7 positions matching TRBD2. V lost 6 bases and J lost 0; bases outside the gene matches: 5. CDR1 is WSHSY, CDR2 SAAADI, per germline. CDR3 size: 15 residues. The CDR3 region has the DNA TGCGCCAGCAGGAAGCGGGACCCCTCCTACAATGAGCAGTTCTTC. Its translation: CASRKRDPSYNEQFF.

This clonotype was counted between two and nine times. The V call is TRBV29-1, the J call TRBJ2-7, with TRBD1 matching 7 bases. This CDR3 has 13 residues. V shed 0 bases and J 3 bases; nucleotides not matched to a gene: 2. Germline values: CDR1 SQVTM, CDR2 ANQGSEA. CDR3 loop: CSVEDRGIYEQYF. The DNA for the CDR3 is TGCAGCGTTGAAGACAGGGGGATCTACGAGCAGTACTTC.

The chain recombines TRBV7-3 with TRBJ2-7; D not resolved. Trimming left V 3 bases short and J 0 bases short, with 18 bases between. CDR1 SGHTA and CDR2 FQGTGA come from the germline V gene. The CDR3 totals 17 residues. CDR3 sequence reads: CASSFAQRFPNSYEQYF. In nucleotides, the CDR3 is TGTGCCAGCAGCTTTGCCCAAAGGTTTCCCAACTCCTACGAGCAGTACTTC.

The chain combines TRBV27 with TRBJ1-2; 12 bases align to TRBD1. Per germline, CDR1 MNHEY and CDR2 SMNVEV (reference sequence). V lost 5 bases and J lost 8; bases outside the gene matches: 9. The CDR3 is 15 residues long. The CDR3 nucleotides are TGTGCCAGCAGTGCAGCGGGACAGGGGGCTGGAGGCTACACCTTC. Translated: CASSAAGQGAGGYTF.

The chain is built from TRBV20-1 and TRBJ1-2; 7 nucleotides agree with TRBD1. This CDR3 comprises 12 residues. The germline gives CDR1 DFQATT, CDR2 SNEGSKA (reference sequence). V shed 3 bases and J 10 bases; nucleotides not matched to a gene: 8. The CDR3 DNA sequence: TGCAGTGCTAGTGGGGACAGCTTCGACTACACCTTC. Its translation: CSASGDSFDYTF.

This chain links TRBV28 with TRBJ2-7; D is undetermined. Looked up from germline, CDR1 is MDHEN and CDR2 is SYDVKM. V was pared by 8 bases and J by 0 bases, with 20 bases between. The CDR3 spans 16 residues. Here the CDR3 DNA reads TGTGCCAGCGGGTCTCGATTGGGTAAGATCTCCTACGAGCAGTACTTC. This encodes CASGSRLGKISYEQYF.